This is a list of T cell receptor beta chains from one sample in a study of CD8 T cells in Susac syndrome. TCRdb reprocessed the immunoSEQ multiplex PCR reads via MiXCR and lists one record per CDR3 protein. The sample has 65,000 to 90,000 distinct CDR3 sequences; less than 95% are singletons. Material: CD8+ T cells from PBMCs. The receptors shown here come from a human donor with multiple sclerosis. CDR3s include the opening cysteine and the closing phenylalanine or tryptophan. D genes are given only for firm matches. Some rows have no size entry. The others give once, few or many, or a class for an expanded clone.

D: -; size: -; V: TRBV30; J: TRBJ1-1; CDR3: CAWSAGGTEAFF; DNA: TGTGCCTGGAGTGCGGGGGGCACTGAAGCTTTCTTT
D: -; size: once; V: TRBV7-9; J: TRBJ2-3; CDR3: CASTASSESTQYF; DNA: TGTGCCAGCACAGCGTCTAGCGAGTCAACGCAGTATTTT
D: TRBD2; size: -; V: TRBV2; J: TRBJ2-2; CDR3: CAIGTSGASTGELFF; DNA: TGTGCCATAGGGACTAGCGGGGCGTCCACCGGGGAGCTGTTTTTT
D: -; size: -; V: TRBV7-2; J: TRBJ2-7; CDR3: CASSLWQEAYEQYF; DNA: TGTGCCAGCAGCTTATGGCAGGAGGCCTACGAGCAGTACTTC
D: -; size: -; V: TRBV6-4; J: TRBJ1-5; CDR3: CASSDSNIHQPQHF; DNA: TGTGCCAGCAGTGACTCGAACATCCATCAGCCCCAGCATTTT
D: -; size: -; V: TRBV15; J: TRBJ2-3; CDR3: CATTSPGASTDTQYF; DNA: TGTGCCACCACCTCCCCAGGGGCTAGCACAGATACGCAGTATTTT
D: -; size: -; V: TRBV13; J: TRBJ1-3; CDR3: CASSLDGHRNTIYF; DNA: TGTGCCAGCAGCTTAGATGGCCACCGAAACACCATATATTTT
D: TRBD2; size: -; V: TRBV30; J: TRBJ2-1; CDR3: CACPVRTSGSNEQFF; DNA: TGTGCCTGTCCCGTGCGTACTAGCGGGAGCAATGAGCAGTTCTTC
D: -; size: few; V: TRBV6-5; J: TRBJ1-4; CDR3: CASRDGVGKLFF; DNA: TGTGCCAGCAGGGACGGGGTCGGAAAACTGTTTTTT
D: -; size: -; V: TRBV12-3/TRBV12-4; J: TRBJ2-7; CDR3: CASRGQGFSPENEQYF; DNA: TGTGCCAGCAGAGGCCAGGGGTTTTCCCCTGAAAACGAGCAGTACTTC
D: -; size: -; V: TRBV5-1; J: TRBJ2-7; CDR3: CASSFARDGAYEQYF; DNA: TGCGCCAGCAGCTTTGCCCGGGACGGAGCCTACGAGCAGTACTTC
D: TRBD1; size: -; V: TRBV6-6; J: TRBJ2-7; CDR3: CASSYSGQVGEQYF; DNA: TGTGCCAGCAGTTACTCGGGACAGGTAGGCGAGCAGTACTTC
D: TRBD1; size: -; V: TRBV13; J: TRBJ2-7; CDR3: CASSSDRVFPYEQYF; DNA: TGTGCCAGCAGCTCGGACAGGGTCTTCCCCTACGAGCAGTACTTC
D: TRBD1; size: -; V: TRBV7-9; J: TRBJ2-7; CDR3: CASSLKTGGYYEQYF; DNA: TGTGCCAGCAGCTTAAAAACAGGGGGATACTACGAGCAGTACTTC
D: TRBD2; size: -; V: TRBV6-1; J: TRBJ2-2; CDR3: CASSDSGTENTGELFF; DNA: TGTGCCAGCAGTGACAGCGGGACGGAAAACACCGGGGAGCTGTTTTTT
D: -; size: -; V: TRBV27; J: TRBJ2-1; CDR3: CASSSSDRTYNEQFF; DNA: TGTGCCAGCAGTTCCAGCGACCGCACCTACAATGAGCAGTTCTTC
D: -; size: few; V: TRBV27; J: TRBJ1-2; CDR3: CASSLVGGDGYTF; DNA: TGTGCCAGCAGTTTAGTGGGGGGCGACGGCTACACCTTC
D: TRBD1; size: -; V: TRBV6-5; J: TRBJ1-5; CDR3: CASSKRQGNQPQHF; DNA: TGTGCCAGCAGTAAGCGACAGGGGAATCAGCCCCAGCATTTT
D: -; size: -; V: TRBV19; J: TRBJ2-7; CDR3: CASSPGSYEQYF; DNA: TGTGCCAGTAGTCCTGGCTCCTACGAGCAGTACTTC
D: -; size: -; V: TRBV25-1; J: TRBJ2-7; CDR3: CASSVSSEQYF; DNA: TGTGCCAGCAGTGTTAGCAGCGAGCAGTACTTC
D: TRBD2; size: few; V: TRBV7-2; J: TRBJ2-3; CDR3: CASSYGAGAPDTQYF; DNA: TGTGCCAGCAGCTATGGGGCGGGAGCACCAGATACGCAGTATTTT
D: -; size: -; V: TRBV5-5; J: TRBJ1-5; CDR3: CASSLADKDYQPQHF; DNA: TGTGCCAGCAGCTTGGCGGACAAGGATTATCAGCCCCAGCATTTT
D: TRBD2; size: -; V: TRBV11-2; J: TRBJ2-5; CDR3: CASSLRAGEQETQYF; DNA: TGTGCCAGCAGCTTACGGGCGGGAGAACAAGAGACCCAGTACTTC
D: -; size: -; V: TRBV6-2/TRBV6-3; J: TRBJ1-1; CDR3: CASRRGGENTEAFF; DNA: TGTGCCAGCAGGAGGGGAGGGGAGAACACTGAAGCTTTCTTT
D: -; size: -; V: TRBV7-9; J: TRBJ1-5; CDR3: CASSLSWGAGDQPQHF; DNA: TGTGCCAGCAGCTTATCCTGGGGAGCGGGGGATCAGCCCCAGCATTTT
D: -; size: few; V: TRBV6-1; J: TRBJ1-1; CDR3: CASTVEGEAFF; DNA: TGTGCCAGCACCGTAGAGGGTGAAGCTTTCTTT
D: TRBD1; size: -; V: TRBV3-1; J: TRBJ1-6; CDR3: CASSQEGDSYNSPLHF; DNA: TGTGCCAGCAGCCAAGAGGGGGACAGTTATAATTCACCCCTCCACTTT
D: -; size: -; V: TRBV3-1; J: TRBJ2-1; CDR3: CASSHNREDYNEQFF; DNA: TGTGCCAGCAGCCATAACAGAGAAGACTACAATGAGCAGTTCTTC
D: -; size: -; V: TRBV29-1; J: TRBJ2-2; CDR3: CSVGSTTGELFF; DNA: TGCAGCGTTGGGTCTACGACCGGGGAGCTGTTTTTT
D: -; size: few; V: TRBV11-2; J: TRBJ2-7; CDR3: CASSLRSSYEQYF; DNA: TGTGCCAGCAGCTTAAGGAGCTCCTACGAGCAGTACTTC
D: -; size: -; V: TRBV2; J: TRBJ1-4; CDR3: CASSEGQLNEKLFF; DNA: TGTGCCAGCAGTGAAGGTCAGCTTAATGAAAAACTGTTTTTT
D: -; size: -; V: TRBV29-1; J: TRBJ2-5; CDR3: CSVEGSRETQYF; DNA: TGCAGCGTTGAAGGGTCTCGAGAGACCCAGTACTTC
D: -; size: -; V: TRBV6-5; J: TRBJ2-7; CDR3: CASSSTDLGPYEQYF; DNA: TGTGCCAGCAGTTCCACCGACCTTGGCCCCTACGAGCAGTACTTC
D: -; size: -; V: TRBV29-1; J: TRBJ2-1; CDR3: CSVDEGSYNEQFF; DNA: TGCAGCGTTGATGAGGGGTCCTACAATGAGCAGTTCTTC
D: TRBD2; size: -; V: TRBV3-1; J: TRBJ2-1; CDR3: CASNLGGRFSHTEQFF; DNA: TGTGCCAGCAACTTAGGCGGGAGGTTCAGCCATACTGAGCAGTTCTTC
D: TRBD1; size: -; V: TRBV12-3/TRBV12-4; J: TRBJ1-5; CDR3: CASSFNAGGTQPQHF; DNA: TGTGCCAGCAGTTTTAACGCAGGGGGGACCCAGCCCCAGCATTTT
D: -; size: few; V: TRBV29-1; J: TRBJ2-7; CDR3: CSAAQVDINEQYF; DNA: TGCAGCGCAGCCCAGGTAGATATCAACGAGCAGTACTTC
D: TRBD1; size: few; V: TRBV5-1; J: TRBJ2-7; CDR3: CASSAWDRGSEEQYF; DNA: TGCGCCAGCAGCGCCTGGGACAGGGGAAGTGAAGAGCAGTACTTC
D: -; size: -; V: TRBV12-3/TRBV12-4; J: TRBJ1-2; CDR3: CASSPGTVYGYTF; DNA: TGTGCCAGCAGTCCCGGGACGGTCTATGGCTACACCTTC
D: -; size: -; V: TRBV7-9; J: TRBJ2-1; CDR3: CASMGEGIDNEQFF; DNA: TGTGCCAGCATGGGGGAAGGGATCGACAATGAGCAGTTCTTC
D: -; size: -; V: TRBV19; J: TRBJ2-2; CDR3: CASSTPAAGELFF; DNA: TGTGCCAGTTCGACACCCGCGGCCGGGGAGCTGTTTTTT
D: -; size: -; V: TRBV7-9; J: TRBJ2-7; CDR3: CASSTARGHHEQYF; DNA: TGTGCCAGCAGCACGGCGAGGGGTCACCACGAGCAGTACTTC
D: -; size: -; V: TRBV19; J: TRBJ2-1; CDR3: CASLAAGYNEQFF; DNA: TGTGCCAGTTTAGCGGCGGGATACAATGAGCAGTTCTTC
D: -; size: -; V: TRBV6-6; J: TRBJ1-1; CDR3: CASRREVTEAFF; DNA: TGTGCCAGCAGAAGGGAAGTCACTGAAGCTTTCTTT
D: -; size: once; V: TRBV6-5; J: TRBJ1-1; CDR3: CASSYTGTTEAFF; DNA: TGTGCCAGCAGTTACACCGGGACCACTGAAGCTTTCTTT
D: -; size: -; V: TRBV9; J: TRBJ1-2; CDR3: CASSALDRTTNYGYTF; DNA: TGTGCCAGCAGCGCCCTCGACAGGACGACTAACTATGGCTACACCTTC
D: TRBD1; size: -; V: TRBV27; J: TRBJ1-5; CDR3: CASSGTGGGLSSNQPQHF; DNA: TGTGCCAGCAGTGGGACAGGGGGAGGGCTATCGAGCAATCAGCCCCAGCATTTT
D: TRBD1; size: -; V: TRBV13; J: TRBJ2-7; CDR3: CASSLRTGLYEQYF; DNA: TGTGCCAGCAGCTTAAGGACAGGGTTGTACGAGCAGTACTTC
D: TRBD1; size: -; V: TRBV19; J: TRBJ1-5; CDR3: CASSMPQGAQPQHF; DNA: TGTGCCAGTAGTATGCCGCAGGGGGCGCAGCCCCAGCATTTT
D: -; size: -; V: TRBV5-1; J: TRBJ2-7; CDR3: CASSPLTGGNEQYF; DNA: TGCGCCAGCAGCCCATTGACCGGGGGCAACGAGCAGTACTTC
D: TRBD1; size: -; V: TRBV12-3/TRBV12-4; J: TRBJ2-3; CDR3: CASSLTGPDTQYF; DNA: TGTGCCAGCAGCCTGACAGGGCCAGATACGCAGTATTTT
D: -; size: -; V: TRBV7-9; J: TRBJ2-6; CDR3: CASSPETSGANVLTF; DNA: TGTGCCAGCAGCCCGGAGACCTCTGGGGCCAACGTCCTGACTTTC
D: -; size: -; V: TRBV9; J: TRBJ2-5; CDR3: CASSVRTDYQETQYF; DNA: TGTGCCAGCAGCGTTAGGACAGACTACCAAGAGACCCAGTACTTC
D: -; size: -; V: TRBV19; J: TRBJ1-1; CDR3: CASIPDGEVNTEAFF; DNA: TGTGCCAGTATCCCGGACGGTGAGGTGAACACTGAAGCTTTCTTT
D: -; size: once; V: TRBV12-3/TRBV12-4; J: TRBJ1-1; CDR3: CATRGGETAEAFF; DNA: TGTGCCACCAGAGGCGGGGAGACAGCTGAAGCTTTCTTT
D: -; size: -; V: TRBV24-1; J: TRBJ2-1; CDR3: CATSAGPRGVREQFF; DNA: TGTGCCACCAGTGCAGGGCCCAGGGGCGTACGGGAGCAGTTCTTC
D: -; size: -; V: TRBV5-4; J: TRBJ1-1; CDR3: CASSLEDLNTEAFF; DNA: TGTGCCAGCAGCTTGGAAGACTTGAACACTGAAGCTTTCTTT
D: -; size: -; V: TRBV12-3/TRBV12-4; J: TRBJ1-1; CDR3: CASSPEAPVNTEAFF; DNA: TGTGCCAGCAGCCCAGAGGCCCCGGTGAACACTGAAGCTTTCTTT
D: -; size: -; V: TRBV7-9; J: TRBJ2-1; CDR3: CASSLAGQGQFF; DNA: TGTGCCAGCAGCTTAGCAGGCCAGGGACAGTTCTTC
D: -; size: -; V: TRBV2; J: TRBJ2-7; CDR3: CASNGGYPYEQYF; DNA: TGTGCCAGCAATGGAGGGTATCCCTACGAGCAGTACTTC